A selection of T cell receptor beta chains follows, all from one sample in a study of human T cells and chemical hapten exposure. TCRdb used MiXCR to reprocess the RACE reads, holding one entry per CDR3 protein. The data hold tens of thousands of distinct CDR3 sequences, with 9.5% to 13% observed a single time. The sequencing here drew on whole blood, taken in connection with sensitization to the hapten diphenylcyclopropenone (DPC). The source is a woman aged 25 to 39 with alopecia areata. Some clones in this sample may be carry-over from other donors' samples. Both conserved end residues are part of each CDR3. The D gene is left open where the match is weak. Size values are once, few and many counts, or a class for expanded clones, and some rows have none.

J gene | V gene | D gene | clone size | CDR3 DNA | CDR3 protein
TRBJ2-7 | TRBV29-1 | NA | many | TGCAGCGTTGTCGGATACGAGCAGTACTTC | CSVVGYEQYF
TRBJ1-3 | TRBV9 | NA | few | TGTGCCAGCAGCGTGGCCGGGGACACCTCTGGAAACACCATATATTTT | CASSVAGDTSGNTIYF
TRBJ2-7 | TRBV28 | NA | NA | TGTGCCAGCAGTTCTGGAGGGCAGGACGAGCAGTACTTC | CASSSGGQDEQYF
TRBJ1-2 | TRBV6-5 | NA | NA | TGTGCCAGCAGAGAACAGGGTAACTATGGCTACACCTTC | CASREQGNYGYTF
TRBJ2-3 | TRBV7-9 | NA | NA | TGTGCCAGCAACGCAGGGATCTCGACAGATACGCAGTATTTT | CASNAGISTDTQYF
TRBJ1-3 | TRBV28 | TRBD1 | many | TGTGCCAGCATCTCGGACAGGGCTGGAAACACCATATATTTT | CASISDRAGNTIYF
TRBJ1-6 | TRBV6-6 | NA | NA | TGTGCCAGCAGGGTCATGGGGAGGAGTTCACCCCTCCACTTT | CASRVMGRSSPLHF
TRBJ2-7 | TRBV7-9 | NA | many | TGTGCCAGCAGCTTCTTCACGACGAACTACGAGCAGTACTTC | CASSFFTTNYEQYF
TRBJ2-3 | TRBV5-6 | TRBD2 | many | TGTGCCAGCAGCTTTGGACTAGCGGGGACAGATACGCAGTATTTT | CASSFGLAGTDTQYF
TRBJ1-1 | TRBV29-1 | TRBD1 | NA | TGCAGCGTTGTCGGACAGGACACTGAAGCTTTCTTT | CSVVGQDTEAFF
TRBJ1-4 | TRBV28 | TRBD1 | NA | TGTGCCAGCAGTTCCCCGACAGGGGCTAATGAAAAACTGTTTTTT | CASSSPTGANEKLFF
TRBJ2-3 | TRBV20-1 | TRBD1 | many | TGCAGTGCCGGACAGGGAAGAGATACGCAGTATTTT | CSAGQGRDTQYF
TRBJ1-1 | TRBV29-1 | TRBD1 | many | TGCAGCACCCGCCGTGGGACAGGGGCTAGAAACACTGAAGCTTTCTTT | CSTRRGTGARNTEAFF
TRBJ2-2 | TRBV24-1 | TRBD1 | once | TGTGCCACCAGTGATATAGGACAGGGGGAGAACACCGGGGAGCTGTTTTTT | CATSDIGQGENTGELFF
TRBJ2-5 | TRBV4-2 | NA | many | TGTGCCAGCAGCTCTCTGGGTCACGAGGAGACCCAGTACTTC | CASSSLGHEETQYF
TRBJ1-2 | TRBV28 | TRBD1 | few | TGTGCCAGCAGTTCTCTGACAGGGACCTACACCTTC | CASSSLTGTYTF
TRBJ2-2 | TRBV5-5 | NA | many | TGTGCCAGCAGCTTGTTGCGCGATACGGAGCTGTTTTTT | CASSLLRDTELFF
TRBJ2-2 | TRBV30 | NA | NA | TGTGCCTGGAGTGCCGGGACTCCCGGGGAGCTGTTTTTT | CAWSAGTPGELFF
TRBJ1-2 | TRBV18 | TRBD1 | many | TGTGCCAGCTCCCCCGACAGGGTGCTTAACTATGGCTACACCTTC | CASSPDRVLNYGYTF
TRBJ2-3 | TRBV29-1 | NA | many | TGCAGCGTTGAAGTTCAGGTTGGCGATACGCAGTATTTT | CSVEVQVGDTQYF
TRBJ1-4 | TRBV6-1 | NA | many | TGTGCCAGCTTTGATGTGGGGCTTAGGGAAAAACTGTTTTTT | CASFDVGLREKLFF
TRBJ2-7 | TRBV10-2 | TRBD2 | NA | TGCGCCAGCAGTGGCGGGACTAGCGGGAGTGTGGCCTACGAGCAGTACTTC | CASSGGTSGSVAYEQYF
TRBJ2-7 | TRBV4-1 | TRBD1 | many | TGCGCCAGCAGCTTGGGGACAGGGTCGAGCGAGCAGTACTTC | CASSLGTGSSEQYF
TRBJ2-7 | TRBV4-3 | NA | many | TGCGCCAGCAGCCAAGATGGCGGGACAGAGCTTTCCTACGAGCAGTACTTC | CASSQDGGTELSYEQYF
TRBJ2-1 | TRBV28 | TRBD2 | NA | TGTGCCAGCAGTTCCCCTAGCGGGGTGTCGGCTGAGCAGTTCTTC | CASSSPSGVSAEQFF
TRBJ2-3 | TRBV19 | NA | few | TGTGCCAGTAGACCGAACCCCGGGACAGATACGCAGTATTTT | CASRPNPGTDTQYF
TRBJ2-3 | TRBV18 | NA | many | TGTGCCAGCTCACCCCGACCAGATACAGATACGCAGTATTTT | CASSPRPDTDTQYF
TRBJ2-7 | TRBV3-1 | TRBD2 | few | TGTGCCAGCACAGAGACTAGCGGGGCTCGAGAGCAGTACTTC | CASTETSGAREQYF
TRBJ2-1 | TRBV12-3/TRBV12-4 | TRBD2 | few | TGTGCCAGCAGTTTATTCCAGCGGGAGCGGTATGAGCAGTTCTTC | CASSLFQRERYEQFF
TRBJ1-2 | TRBV5-3 | TRBD1 | few | TGTGCCAGAAGCAGAAACAGGGGGTTATACACCTTC | CARSRNRGLYTF
TRBJ1-1 | TRBV6-1 | NA | many | TGTGCCAGCAGTGGCCAGTGGGGGGGGGAAACTGAAGCTTTCTTT | CASSGQWGGETEAFF
TRBJ1-2 | TRBV4-3 | NA | few | TGCGCCAGCAGCCAAGATTGGGGGCCAAACTATGGCTACACCTTC | CASSQDWGPNYGYTF
TRBJ2-1 | TRBV28 | TRBD2 | many | TGTGCCAGCAGATCAGCCGGGACTAGCGGTGACAATGAGCAGTTCTTC | CASRSAGTSGDNEQFF
TRBJ2-7 | TRBV5-1 | NA | many | TGCGCCAGCAGCTTGGAGGCCCACTCCTACGAGCAGTACTTC | CASSLEAHSYEQYF
TRBJ1-2 | TRBV6-1 | NA | many | TGTGCCAGCAGGAGGCTGATTAACTATGGCTACACCTTC | CASRRLINYGYTF
TRBJ1-5 | TRBV19 | NA | many | TGTGCCAGTAGTATACAGGGGCCATCGGAGCCCCAGCATTTT | CASSIQGPSEPQHF
TRBJ2-7 | TRBV27 | NA | NA | TGTGCCAGCAGTTTCATTTCAATCGGACAGCCCCTGGAGCAGTACTTC | CASSFISIGQPLEQYF
TRBJ2-7 | TRBV11-3 | NA | NA | TGTGCCAGCAGCTTGGGGACTCAGACCTACGAGCAGTACTTC | CASSLGTQTYEQYF
TRBJ2-7 | TRBV29-1 | NA | many | TGCAGCGTTGAAAGGTCGGGAGAGCAGTACTTC | CSVERSGEQYF
TRBJ1-1 | TRBV5-5 | TRBD1 | NA | TGTGCCAGCAGCGGACAGGGGCCCGCGGTCACTGAAGCTTTCTTT | CASSGQGPAVTEAFF
TRBJ1-6 | TRBV7-8 | NA | few | TGTGCCAGCAGCCCCGGGACGGCTTATAATTCACCCCTCCACTTT | CASSPGTAYNSPLHF
TRBJ2-7 | TRBV7-4 | NA | few | TGTGCCAGCAGCTTTTCCCCGGACAGCCTGGCCTACGAGCAGTACTTC | CASSFSPDSLAYEQYF
TRBJ2-5 | TRBV6-1 | NA | few | TGTGCCAGCAGTGAAATTGGCTTATCAAGAGTCCTGAACTTC | CASSEIGLSRVLNF
TRBJ2-7 | TRBV5-1 | TRBD1 | NA | TGCGCCAGCAGCCCCGGTCCCGGGACAGGGTACGAGCAGTACTTC | CASSPGPGTGYEQYF
TRBJ2-1 | TRBV4-3 | NA | many | TGCGCCAGCAGCCAAGATCGACATAGCTCCTACAATGAGCAGTTCTTC | CASSQDRHSSYNEQFF
TRBJ2-5 | TRBV29-1 | NA | few | TGCAGCGTTGAAAGAGGGCCGGGAGAGACCCAGTACTTC | CSVERGPGETQYF
TRBJ2-4 | TRBV28 | NA | many | TGTGCCAGCAGTTTCTGGGGAAAGCAAAACATTCAGTACTTC | CASSFWGKQNIQYF